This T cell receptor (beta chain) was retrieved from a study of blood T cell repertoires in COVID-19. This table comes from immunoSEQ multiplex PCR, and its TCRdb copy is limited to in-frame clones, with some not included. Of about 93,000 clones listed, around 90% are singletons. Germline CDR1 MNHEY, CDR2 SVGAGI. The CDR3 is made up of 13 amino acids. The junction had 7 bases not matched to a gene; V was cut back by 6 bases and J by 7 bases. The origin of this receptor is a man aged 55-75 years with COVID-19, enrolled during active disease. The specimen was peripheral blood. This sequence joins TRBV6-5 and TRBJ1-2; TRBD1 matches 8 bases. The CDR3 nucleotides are TGTGCCAGCAGCTTCAGGGGGCGAGGTGGCTACACCTTC. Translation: CASSFRGRGGYTF.